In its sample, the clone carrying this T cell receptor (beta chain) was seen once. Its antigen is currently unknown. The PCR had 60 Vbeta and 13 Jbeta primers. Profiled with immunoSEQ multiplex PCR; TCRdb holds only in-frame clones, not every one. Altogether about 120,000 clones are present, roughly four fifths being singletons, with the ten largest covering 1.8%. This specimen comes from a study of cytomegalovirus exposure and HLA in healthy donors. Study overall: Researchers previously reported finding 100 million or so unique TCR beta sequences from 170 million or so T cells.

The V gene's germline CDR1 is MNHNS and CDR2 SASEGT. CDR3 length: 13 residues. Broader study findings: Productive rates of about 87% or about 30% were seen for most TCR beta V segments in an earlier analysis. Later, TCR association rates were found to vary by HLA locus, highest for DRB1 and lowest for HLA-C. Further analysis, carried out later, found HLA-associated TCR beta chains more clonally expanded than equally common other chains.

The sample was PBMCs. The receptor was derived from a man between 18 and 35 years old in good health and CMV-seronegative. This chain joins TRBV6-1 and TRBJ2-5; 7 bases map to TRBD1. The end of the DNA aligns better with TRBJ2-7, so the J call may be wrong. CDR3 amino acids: CASTRTGSYEQYF. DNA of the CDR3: TGTGCCAGCACCCGGACAGGATCCTACGAGCAGTACTTC.